This TCR beta chain originates from a study of T cell responses to AZD1222 COVID-19 vaccine. Study context: Second doses that came at about 4 or about 12 weeks were put together. Study results and caveats: Nearly half of spike-specific TCRs reportedly target unmutated variant regions. Distributed over spike, vaccine-associated CD4 TCRs predominated at 160-218 and 743-854. Clonal diversity was possibly underestimated; the donors were predominantly white British and more often female.

Libraries were prepared by immunoSEQ multiplex PCR; TCRdb keeps only in-frame clonotypes and omits some of them. The table shows some 120,000 clones, with roughly 88% occurring only once. Germline lookup yields CDR1 MRHNA and CDR2 SNTAGT. The CDR3 covers 14 residues. The V end was cut by 0 bases, the J end by 6 bases, with 9 bases between. Regarding this clone: As yet, its antigen is unknown.

The J gene is TRBJ2-1, the V gene TRBV6-4; D is perhaps TRBD1 or TRBD2 (5 bases each). Sequencing used peripheral blood, obtained on day 0 of AZD1222 vaccination. This TCR was recovered from an adult in good health. CDR3 nucleotide sequence: TGTGCCAGCAGTGACTCGGGACCGCGCAATGAGCAGTTCTTC. This codes for CASSDSGPRNEQFF.